This T cell receptor beta chain was found in a study of T-cell reconstitution after alpha-beta-depleted transplantation in children. This clonotype was seen more than once but under ten times. What it binds is not known. Overall study findings and caveats: For some patients, TCRbeta diversity was high at day 60 because of recipient T cells and thymic progenitors that survived. Several hundred graft clones that had expanded were reportedly the source of alpha-beta T cells about two months after transplant. Newly made T cells mostly supplied T-cell counts and diversity one year after transplant.

The CDR3 loop spans 12 amino acids. The V end was cut by 6 bases, the J end by 3 bases, with 11 bases between. Germline V gene lookup returns CDR1 DFQATT and CDR2 SNEGSKA (reference sequence). Unique molecular identifiers featured in how the TCRbeta library was prepared. TCRdb itself ran the PCR reads through MiXCR, one entry per CDR3 protein. Found here are approximately 110,000 distinct CDR3 sequences, approximately 10% of them singletons; the top ten hold less than 45%. V usage is TRBV20-1 and J usage is TRBJ1-1, with a tentative D call TRBD1 (6 bases). The material sequenced was PBMCs, taken before TCRalphabeta/CD19-depleted stem cell transplant. The source of this sequence is a boy aged 2 to 10 with acute lymphoblastic leukemia, due to receive a stem cell transplant. CDR3 in amino acids: CSALDRHTEAFF. DNA of the CDR3: TGCAGTGCCCTCGACAGGCACACTGAAGCTTTCTTT.